This T cell receptor (beta chain) is from a study of cytomegalovirus exposure and HLA in healthy donors. CDR1 is SGDLS, CDR2 YYNGEE, per germline. The CDR3 consists of 16 residues. J gave up 4 bases and V 0 bases, and 6 bases lay outside the gene matches. The PCR ran on 60 Vbeta and 13 Jbeta primers. Method: immunoSEQ multiplex PCR; TCRdb's copy keeps in-frame clones and lacks some. The repertoire holds about 160,000 clones, with over 75% as singletons. This clone was counted once. Its antigen remains unknown. Study-wide points: When presence/absence was analysed, sequencing depth was taken to be roughly uniform across donors. Immune exposure data for these donors was limited to CMV serostatus.

Sequencing was performed on PBMCs. The sequence derives from a woman aged 50 to 60 in good health and CMV-seropositive. This chain joins TRBV9 and TRBJ2-2, with 7 bases matching TRBD2. The CDR3 loop reads CASSVGTGGRTGELFF. The CDR3 region has the DNA TGTGCCAGCAGCGTAGGTACGGGGGGACGCACCGGGGAGCTGTTTTTT.